In its sample, the clone carrying this T cell receptor (beta chain) was seen a few times. Its antigen is unidentified. Only in-frame clones appear in the TCRdb table, and some are missing; sequencing was by immunoSEQ multiplex PCR. The table records around 1,100,000 clones, 70% to 85% of them present only once. V was cut by 10 bases and J by 3 bases, with 15 bases left in between. The CDR3 consists of 13 residues. CDR1 and CDR2 from the germline V gene are MNHNS and SASEGT. Those who donated, Caucasian adults without exception, all lived in Nashville, Tennessee. The entry originates in a study of shared clonotypes between healthy human individuals. Regarding the study as a whole: Lower generation probabilities were found for non-shared clonotypes than for those shared by all four donors. Larger estimated richness was generally recorded for naive subsets relative to memory subsets.

The chain joins TRBV6-1 to TRBJ1-2; D not resolved. The sequencing input was memory CD4+ T cells from PBMCs. Stated subset: CD45RA-negative fraction. The sequence was collected from a man aged 18 to 35 in good health. Some clones in this sample may be carry-over from other donors' samples. CDR3 loop: CAINLIYDYGYTF. As DNA, the CDR3 is TGTGCCATAAACCTGATCTATGACTATGGCTACACCTTC.